The 27 T cell receptor beta chains presented below share a single source sample, sequenced in a study of cytomegalovirus exposure and HLA in healthy donors. Amplification used 60 Vbeta primers and 13 Jbeta primers. The assay was immunoSEQ multiplex PCR, and TCRdb's table has in-frame clones only and misses some. The sample records approximately 130,000 clones, around 80% being singletons. Sequenced sample: PBMCs. Source of these receptors: a man in his thirties or forties in good health and CMV-seronegative.

This chain connects TRBV28 to TRBJ1-4; D is possibly TRBD1 (5 bases). V lost 3 bases, J lost 8 bases, and 16 bases lay in between. The germline V gene has CDR1 MDHEN and CDR2 SYDVKM. The CDR3 is 15 amino acids. The CDR3 loop is CASSLGGSGEEKLFF. DNA for the CDR3: TGTGCCAGCAGTTTGGGGGGTTCCGGGGAGGAAAAACTGTTTTTT.

The rearrangement uses TRBV5-6 and TRBJ2-3, with D possibly being TRBD2 (5 bases). The V gene lost 3 bases and the J gene lost 2 bases, with 13 bases spanning the gap. Germline V gives CDR1 SGHDT, CDR2 YYEEEE. The CDR3 covers 15 residues. The DNA for the CDR3 is TGTGCCAGCAGCTCCCCGAAGCGGCCCACAGATACGCAGTATTTT. Residues: CASSSPKRPTDTQYF.

The J gene is TRBJ2-1, the V gene TRBV27; 9 bases line up with TRBD1. Germline CDR1 reads MNHEY; CDR2 reads SMNVEV (reference sequence). This CDR3 contains 15 residues. V dropped 2 bases and J dropped 7; count of bases not matched to a gene: 6. CDR3 bases: TGTGCCAGCAGTTTAAGGAGACAGGGGGGAAATGAGCAGTTCTTC. Its protein is CASSLRRQGGNEQFF.

This clone was seen more than once but under ten times. The chain recombines TRBV15 with TRBJ2-7; 9 nucleotides line up with TRBD2. The CDR3 extends over 16 amino acids. V was pared by 1 base and J by 1 base, with 5 bases of the junction left unmatched. Looked up from germline, CDR1 is LNHNV and CDR2 is YYDKDF (reference sequence). The chain's CDR3 is CATSRVAGAPSYEQYF. The CDR3 DNA reads as TGTGCCACCAGCAGAGTAGCGGGAGCTCCTTCCTACGAGCAGTACTTC. Variable domain in full (rest from reference TRBV15 and TRBJ2-7): DAMVIQNPRYQVTQFGKPVTLSCSQTLNHNVMYWYQQKSSQAPKLLFHYYDKDFNNEADTPDNFQSRRPNTSFCFLDIRSPGLGDTAMYLCATSRVAGAPSYEQYFGPGTRLTVT.

This chain connects TRBV9 to TRBJ1-1, with TRBD1 matching over 12 bases. Germline V gene sequence: CDR1 SGDLS, CDR2 YYNGEE. The CDR3 extends over 18 amino acids. J gave up 4 bases and V 0 bases, and 10 bases lay outside the gene matches. The CDR3 protein is CASSVAPGQGAIGTEAFF. The CDR3 region has the DNA TGTGCCAGCAGCGTAGCTCCGGGACAGGGGGCGATTGGCACTGAAGCTTTCTTT.

This clone was picked up a small number of times. The chain carries TRBV25-1 and TRBJ2-7; D is unresolved. V was pared by 6 bases and J by 2 bases, with 14 bases between. In germline, CDR1 is MGHDK, CDR2 SYGVNS. The CDR3 loop spans 14 amino acids. CDR3 in amino acids: CASSQPGLTYEQYF. The CDR3 nucleotides read TGTGCCAGCAGCCAACCGGGTCTGACCTACGAGCAGTACTTC.

The CDR3 DNA is TGTGCCAGCAGTTCCTCTACCGGGTTTCCCCACAATGAGCAGTTCTTC. Encoded protein: CASSSSTGFPHNEQFF. V is TRBV28 and J is TRBJ2-1; no reliable D call. The V gene's germline CDR1 is MDHEN and CDR2 SYDVKM. The CDR3 totals 16 residues. V was shortened by 4 bases and J by 5 bases, with 18 bases between the two germline ends.

The chain uses TRBV7-6 and TRBJ2-6; a possible D gene is TRBD2 (5 bases). This CDR3 is built from 15 residues. Germline V gene lookup returns CDR1 SGHVS and CDR2 FNYEAQ. Trimming cost V 0 bases and J 2 bases, with 5 bases left between them. CDR3 in DNA: TGTGCCAGCAGCTTAGCGGGAGCTGGGGCCAACGTCCTGACTTTC. Translation: CASSLAGAGANVLTF.

J is TRBJ2-5 and V is TRBV6-5; 7 bases align to TRBD1. Germline V lookup: CDR1 MNHEY, CDR2 SVGAGI. The CDR3 is 14 residues long. V shed 4 bases, J shed 5 bases, and the junction held 7 bases outside the gene matches. CDR3 sequence: CASSSGQQRETQYF. The DNA for the CDR3 is TGTGCCAGCAGTTCGGGACAGCAACGGGAGACCCAGTACTTC.

The chain uses TRBV2 and TRBJ1-2, with D unresolved. This CDR3 is built from 16 residues. V shed 3 bases and J shed 2 bases, with 16 bases lying between them. Germline assignment: CDR1 SNHLY and CDR2 FYNNEI. The CDR3 DNA sequence: TGTGCCAGCAGTGATGAGGGAATTGGGCCCAACTATGGCTACACCTTC. Amino acids: CASSDEGIGPNYGYTF.

This clone was found once. The chain combines TRBV5-6 with TRBJ2-7; 9 bases fit TRBD2. Looked up from germline, CDR1 is SGHDT and CDR2 is YYEEEE. The CDR3 is 16 amino acids. Trimming cost V 4 bases and J 0 bases; bases outside gene matches: 8. The CDR3 protein is CASSPRLAADSYEQYF. CDR3 coding DNA: TGTGCCAGCAGCCCGAGACTAGCGGCGGACTCCTACGAGCAGTACTTC.

The chain combines TRBV6-1 with TRBJ1-5; the D is unclear. Germline V gives CDR1 MNHNS, CDR2 SASEGT. This CDR3 is 14 amino acids long. Trimming stripped 8 bases from V and 3 bases from J, with 14 bases between. This CDR3 is CASALGSFNQPQHF. The CDR3 region has the DNA TGTGCCAGCGCGCTGGGCAGCTTCAATCAGCCCCAGCATTTT.

The CDR3: CSVSDSLADTQYF. CDR3 nucleotide sequence: TGCAGCGTTTCTGACAGTCTCGCAGATACGCAGTATTTT. The chain combines TRBV29-1 with TRBJ2-3, with a weak D call TRBD1 (5 bases). The V and J ends lost 5 bases and 4 bases respectively, with 13 bases between them. The CDR3 contains 13 residues. CDR1 is SQVTM and CDR2 is ANQGSEA in the germline V gene.

V and J are TRBV5-1 and TRBJ1-1; 8 positions agree with TRBD1. Trimming cost V 3 bases and J 5 bases; bases outside gene matches: 9. The CDR3 contains 15 residues. CDR1 and CDR2 from the germline V gene are SGHRS and YFSETQ. CDR3 sequence reads: CASSSQGAGSTEAFF. DNA of the CDR3: TGCGCCAGCAGCTCTCAGGGGGCTGGGAGTACTGAAGCTTTCTTT.

V is TRBV18 and J is TRBJ2-1; D ambiguous. The germline gives CDR1 KGHSH, CDR2 LQKENI. Trimming took 0 bases from V and 7 from J, leaving 10 bases between them. This CDR3 has 14 residues. CDR3 sequence: CASSPPSGSNEQFF. The CDR3 DNA reads TGTGCCAGCTCACCACCCTCGGGTTCGAATGAGCAGTTCTTC.

The J gene is TRBJ2-7, the V gene TRBV5-1; no definite D call. This CDR3 region has 13 residues. Per germline, CDR1 SGHRS and CDR2 YFSETQ. V lost 0 bases, J lost 3 bases, and 7 bases lay in between. As DNA, the CDR3 is TGCGCCAGCAGCTTGGAGAGGTTCTACGAGCAGTACTTC. It specifies CASSLERFYEQYF.

The rearrangement joins TRBV9 to TRBJ2-1; 10 bases line up with TRBD2. The trim removed 0 bases at V and 2 bases at J, leaving 5 bases unmatched. Germline V gene data show CDR1 as SGDLS and CDR2 as YYNGEE. The CDR3 loop spans 17 amino acids. Here the CDR3 reads CASSVDPAGGPYNEQFF. The CDR3 DNA reads TGTGCCAGCAGCGTAGATCCAGCGGGGGGGCCCTACAATGAGCAGTTCTTC.

This clone was seen a single time. The rearrangement uses TRBV27 and TRBJ2-7; 8 nucleotides align to TRBD1. Per germline, CDR1 MNHEY and CDR2 SMNVEV (reference sequence). The CDR3 has 14 amino acids. The ends lost 3 bases at V and 3 bases at J; junction bases unmatched: 4. CDR3 in amino acids: CASSFNGQGYEQYF. The CDR3 DNA follows: TGTGCCAGCAGTTTTAACGGACAGGGCTACGAGCAGTACTTC.

The chain recombines TRBV19 with TRBJ1-4; no clear D gene. Trimming left V 4 bases short and J 6 bases short, with 9 bases between. The CDR3 is 13 residues long. CDR1 LNHDA and CDR2 SQIVND come from the germline V gene (reference sequence). The DNA for the CDR3 is TGTGCCAGTAGTACAGTACGGGATGAAAAACTGTTTTTT. As protein: CASSTVRDEKLFF.

This clone was detected once. This chain joins TRBV5-4 and TRBJ2-7, with TRBD2 as a possible D gene (5 bases). The CDR3 loop spans 16 amino acids. Germline V gene lookup returns CDR1 SGHNT and CDR2 YYREEE (reference sequence). The V end lost 0 bases, the J end lost 0 bases, and 13 bases lay between the germline ends. CDR3 bases: TGTGCCAGCAGCTTGGGTCTGCGGGTGAGCTCCTACGAGCAGTACTTC. Its translation: CASSLGLRVSSYEQYF.

The rearrangement links TRBV10-3 to TRBJ2-2; no firm D call. Looked up from germline, CDR1 is ENHRY and CDR2 is SYGVKD. This CDR3 is 16 amino acids long. Trimming took 6 bases from V and 7 from J, leaving 21 bases between them. The CDR3 region has the DNA TGTGCCATCAGAATTGACTCCGGGTCCTCAAGCGGGGAGCTGTTTTTT. Amino acid sequence: CAIRIDSGSSSGELFF.

CDR3 amino acids: CSVRPRDSYGYTF. The CDR3 region has the DNA TGCAGCGTTCGCCCCAGGGACAGCTATGGCTACACCTTC. The chain recombines TRBV29-1 with TRBJ1-2, with 7 bases identical to TRBD1. The junction had 7 bases not matched to a gene; V was cut back by 5 bases and J by 4 bases. The CDR3 sequence is 13 residues long. Germline values: CDR1 SQVTM, CDR2 ANQGSEA.

Only a few counts were recorded for this clone. This sequence joins TRBV28 and TRBJ2-3; tentatively, D is TRBD2 (5 bases). Germline assignment: CDR1 MDHEN and CDR2 SYDVKM. This CDR3 comprises 13 residues. V lost 6 bases and J 10 bases, leaving 17 bases between the germline ends. The CDR3 nucleotides are TGTGCCAGCAGCCGAACAGAGCTCGGGGCGCAGTATTTT. It translates to CASSRTELGAQYF.

DNA for the CDR3: TGTGCCAGCAGTCGGGACAGGGGCTACGAGCAGTACTTC. Translation: CASSRDRGYEQYF. The J gene is TRBJ2-7, the V gene TRBV5-4; 10 bases fit TRBD1. V gave up 5 bases and J gave up 3 bases; unmatched junction bases: 2. Germline V gives CDR1 SGHNT, CDR2 YYREEE (reference sequence). This CDR3 has 13 residues.

V and J are TRBV6-5 and TRBJ1-3; TRBD1 is a possible D gene (6 bases). V was trimmed by 6 bases and J by 4 bases, leaving 13 bases between them. This CDR3 region has 14 residues. Germline loops: CDR1 MNHEY, CDR2 SVGAGI. CDR3 nucleotides: TGTGCCAGCAGAAAGACAGGACGGGGAAACACCATATATTTT. As protein: CASRKTGRGNTIYF.

This clone was found once. The chain has TRBV7-2 and TRBJ2-2, with no clear D. This CDR3 comprises 13 residues. CDR1 and CDR2 (germline): SGHTA, FQGNSA. The V end lost 7 bases, the J end lost 7 bases, and 13 bases lay between the germline ends. CDR3: CASTLTSGGELFF. The DNA for the CDR3 is TGTGCCAGCACCTTGACTTCGGGCGGGGAGCTGTTTTTT.

This clone was observed a few times. V gene TRBV30 combines with J gene TRBJ1-5; TRBD1 agrees at 7 bases. Germline CDR1 reads GTSNPN; CDR2 reads SVGIG (reference sequence). The CDR3 runs to 15 residues. V gave up 3 bases and J gave up 8 bases; unmatched junction bases: 13. The DNA for the CDR3 is TGTGCCTGGAGCCGTGGGACAGTGGGAAGGGAGCCCCAGCATTTT. Protein sequence: CAWSRGTVGREPQHF.